This TCR beta chain stems from a study of cytomegalovirus exposure and HLA in healthy donors. PCR amplification relied on 60 Vbeta primers (plus 13 Jbeta primers). Sequencing used immunoSEQ multiplex PCR; TCRdb keeps in-frame clones, though not all of them. The sample has 150,000 to 200,000 clones; around 75% are singletons. The ends lost 10 bases at V and 6 bases at J; junction bases unmatched: 10. This CDR3 has 13 residues. CDR1 is MNHEY, CDR2 SVGAGI, per germline. The source is a woman in her forties or fifties in good health and CMV-seronegative. The sequenced sample consisted of PBMCs. The rearrangement links TRBV6-5 to TRBJ1-2; TRBD1 aligns across 8 bases. The CDR3 sequence is CAIRQGRSNGYTF. CDR3 nucleotides: TGTGCCATACGACAGGGGAGAAGTAATGGCTACACCTTC.